The next 29 T cell receptor beta chains were all read from a single sample in a study of response to subunit inactivated influenza vaccine. In TCRdb, the RT-PCR reads were re-called with MiXCR into one record per CDR3 protein. The table lists 610,000 or so distinct CDR3 sequences, around 15% of them singletons. Here the sequenced sample was PBMCs from blood, taken roughly 13 days after vaccination. The receptor source for this set is a man aged 45-60 years who received an inactivated influenza vaccine.

The chain carries TRBV3-1 and TRBJ1-5; D is ambiguous. Trimming cost V 3 bases and J 7 bases, with 16 bases left between them. The CDR3 has 15 residues. Looked up from germline, CDR1 is LGHDT and CDR2 is YNNKEL (reference sequence). The CDR3 nucleotides are TGTGCCAGCAGCCAGAGTCCCAAAATGGGGCAGCCCCAGCATTTT. Protein: CASSQSPKMGQPQHF.

The chain recombines TRBV7-2 with TRBJ2-6; the D is unclear. V was clipped by 3 bases and J by 0 bases, with 9 bases between them. This CDR3 spans 16 amino acids. CDR1 is SGHTA and CDR2 is FQGNSA in the germline V gene. For the CDR3, the DNA is TGTGCCAGCAGCTTCCGACCGTCCTCTGGGGCCAACGTCCTGACTTTC. This translates into CASSFRPSSGANVLTF.

This clonotype was detected only a few times. This sequence joins TRBV19 and TRBJ2-1; D uncertain. The CDR3 is made up of 13 amino acids. CDR1 LNHDA and CDR2 SQIVND come from the germline V gene (reference sequence). With 3 bases removed from V and 6 bases from J, the gap between germline ends came to 9 bases. CDR3 loop: CASSINSFNEQFF. CDR3 nucleotide sequence: TGTGCCAGTAGTATTAATAGCTTCAATGAGCAGTTCTTC.

The sample holds many counts of this clonotype. The rearrangement links TRBV5-6 to TRBJ1-1, with D tentatively TRBD1 (5 bases). The CDR3 is 14 amino acids. Trimming cost V 3 bases and J 9 bases, with 18 bases left between them. Looked up from germline, CDR1 is SGHDT and CDR2 is YYEEEE. This CDR3 reads CASSWGGTADQAFF. CDR3 nucleotide sequence: TGTGCCAGCAGCTGGGGGGGGACGGCAGACCAAGCTTTCTTT.

J is TRBJ2-5 and V is TRBV9, with TRBD2 matching over 9 bases. This CDR3 has 19 amino acids. CDR1 and CDR2 from the germline V gene are SGDLS and YYNGEE. The J segment lost 5 bases and the V segment lost 2 bases, leaving 19 bases of the junction unmatched. The CDR3 region has the DNA TGTGCCAGCAGCGTGTGGGGCCATAGCGGGAGCCAAACCGGGGAGACCCAGTACTTC. It translates to CASSVWGHSGSQTGETQYF. The variable domain in full, with the rest retrieved from reference TRBV9 and TRBJ2-5, is DSGVTQTPKHLITATGQRVTLRCSPRSGDLSVYWYQQSLDQGLQFLIQYYNGEERAKGNILERFSAQQFPDLHSELNLSSLELGDSALYFCASSVWGHSGSQTGETQYFGPGTRLLVL.

The chain has TRBV6-1 and TRBJ2-2; 9 bases fit TRBD1. The CDR3 has 15 residues. Germline CDR1 MNHNS, CDR2 SASEGT. V was pared by 6 bases and J by 7 bases, with 9 bases of the junction left unmatched. CDR3 DNA: TGTGCCAGCAGCAACAGGGGGCGCGGGGTCGGGGAGCTGTTTTTT. Encoded protein: CASSNRGRGVGELFF.

The chain is built from TRBV5-1 and TRBJ1-1; 11 bases align to TRBD1. This CDR3 has 15 amino acids. J was trimmed by 2 bases and V by 4 bases; bases with no gene match: 4. CDR1 SGHRS and CDR2 YFSETQ come from the germline V gene. DNA for the CDR3: TGCGCCAGCAGCCTAAGGACAGGGGGCAACACTGAAGCTTTCTTT. Protein sequence: CASSLRTGGNTEAFF.

This clonotype was observed many times. This sequence joins TRBV29-1 and TRBJ2-1, with unresolved D. The germline CDR1 and CDR2 sequences are SQVTM and ANQGSEA. This CDR3 is built from 15 residues. Trimming pared 1 base from V and 4 bases from J, leaving 14 bases between. CDR3 nucleotide sequence: TGCAGCGTTGAAGCAGCCGGAGAGGTTTACAATGAGCAGTTCTTC. This codes for CSVEAAGEVYNEQFF.

This chain joins TRBV20-1 and TRBJ2-1, with TRBD2 as a possible D gene (6 bases). V was clipped by 6 bases and J by 0 bases, with 18 bases between them. Germline V gene lookup returns CDR1 DFQATT and CDR2 SNEGSKA (reference sequence). This CDR3 comprises 16 residues. CDR3 region: CSAAASAGTSYNEQFF. CDR3 nucleotides: TGCAGTGCAGCTGCCTCAGCGGGTACCTCCTACAATGAGCAGTTCTTC.

This clonotype was counted at least ten times. This chain joins TRBV5-5 and TRBJ2-7, with 11 positions matching TRBD1. The ends lost 4 bases at V and 0 bases at J; junction bases unmatched: 3. CDR3 length: 15 residues. Germline CDR1 and CDR2: SGHKS and YYEKEE (reference sequence). The CDR3 coding sequence is TGTGCCAGCAGCGTGGACAGGGGGCTCTCCTACGAGCAGTACTTC. Residues: CASSVDRGLSYEQYF. The full variable domain, completed using reference TRBV5-5 and TRBJ2-7, is DAGVTQSPTHLIKTRGQQVTLRCSPISGHKSVSWYQQVLGQGPQFIFQYYEKEERGRGNFPDRFSARQFPNYSSELNVNALLLGDSALYLCASSVDRGLSYEQYFGPGTRLTVT.

This chain connects TRBV5-5 to TRBJ2-7; D is unresolved. This CDR3 spans 13 amino acids. CDR1 is SGHKS, CDR2 YYEKEE, per germline (reference sequence). Trimming took off 6 bases at V and 2 bases at J, with 12 bases between the two ends. The CDR3 DNA reads as TGTGCCAGCAACCTCCCCCTAACCTACGAGCAGTACTTC. Its protein product is CASNLPLTYEQYF.

The V and J genes are TRBV5-6 and TRBJ2-1; 7 positions match TRBD2. The CDR3 loop spans 16 amino acids. The germline V gene has CDR1 SGHDT and CDR2 YYEEEE. Germline trimming cut 0 bases from V and 3 bases from J; bases unmatched to any gene: 6. The chain's CDR3 is CASSLGAAGVYNEQFF. CDR3 sequence (DNA): TGTGCCAGCAGCTTGGGAGCGGCGGGGGTCTACAATGAGCAGTTCTTC.

This rearrangement joins TRBV18 to TRBJ2-3; 8 positions match TRBD1. The CDR3 consists of 15 residues. CDR1 KGHSH and CDR2 LQKENI come from the germline V gene. V lost 2 bases and J lost 4; bases outside the gene matches: 5. CDR3 sequence: CASSPSGQGPDTQYF. The CDR3 DNA sequence: TGTGCCAGCTCACCATCCGGACAGGGACCAGATACGCAGTATTTT.

This clonotype has more than one count but fewer than ten. The chain employs TRBV20-1 and TRBJ1-2; 8 positions match TRBD1. The germline V gene has CDR1 DFQATT and CDR2 SNEGSKA (reference sequence). The CDR3 consists of 13 residues. Trimming removed 1 base from V and 8 bases from J; junction bases left unmatched: 6. The DNA for the CDR3 is TGCAGTGCTAGAGCCCGCGGGACAGGAGGCTACACCTTC. Translating it yields CSARARGTGGYTF.

The V gene is TRBV5-5, the J gene TRBJ1-1; 9 nucleotides align to TRBD1. There are 16 residues in the CDR3. CDR1 and CDR2 (germline): SGHKS, YYEKEE (reference sequence). Trimming removed 6 bases from V and 5 bases from J; junction bases left unmatched: 14. The CDR3 protein is CASNIVQGADFTEAFF. In nucleotides, the CDR3 is TGTGCCAGCAACATAGTACAGGGGGCCGATTTTACTGAAGCTTTCTTT.

A few counts support this clonotype. The CDR3 sequence: CASMGVANTEAFF. The CDR3 nucleotides read TGTGCCAGCATGGGGGTAGCTAACACTGAAGCTTTCTTT. V is TRBV12-3 or TRBV12-4 and J is TRBJ1-1, with D possibly matching TRBD1 (5 bases). The V gene lost 7 bases and the J gene lost 2 bases, with 11 bases spanning the gap. The CDR3 is 13 residues long.

This clonotype has at least ten counts. The chain is built from TRBV6-5 and TRBJ1-5; D uncertain. V lost 0 bases and J 4 bases, leaving 4 bases between the germline ends. The CDR3 is 13 amino acids. Germline CDR1 reads MNHEY; CDR2 reads SVGAGI. For the CDR3, the DNA is TGTGCCAGCAGTTACTCCCGAAATCAGCCCCAGCATTTT. This gives the protein CASSYSRNQPQHF.

In its sample, this clonotype was seen a few times. The V call is TRBV4-2, the J call TRBJ2-2; 9 bases align to TRBD2. Trimming took 5 bases from V and 4 from J; bases not matched to a gene: 5. The CDR3 consists of 15 residues. Germline CDR1 is LGHNA and CDR2 is YNFKEQ. In DNA form, the CDR3 reads TGTGCCAGCAGCTTAGCGGGAGAGGCCACCGGGGAGCTGTTTTTT. Its protein product is CASSLAGEATGELFF.

This clonotype was detected only once. V gene TRBV29-1 combines with J gene TRBJ2-7, with D perhaps matching TRBD2 (6 bases). The V end was cut by 6 bases, the J end by 7 bases, with 16 bases between. CDR1 is SQVTM and CDR2 is ANQGSEA in the germline V gene. The CDR3 spans 12 residues. The CDR3 nucleotides are TGCAGCGTGGGGGGTGGGGTGGGGGAGCAGTACTTC. It is translated as CSVGGGVGEQYF.

This chain uses TRBV14 with TRBJ1-4; D is unresolved. The length of the CDR3 is 15 residues. The ends were cut back, 1 base at V and 5 bases at J, with 11 bases in the middle. CDR1 is SGHDN and CDR2 is FVKESK in the germline V gene. The CDR3 bases are TGTGCCAGCAGCCAAGGTAGAACGGACAATGAAAAACTGTTTTTT. Residues: CASSQGRTDNEKLFF.

The table lists this clonotype with many counts. This chain connects TRBV11-2 to TRBJ2-3; the match to TRBD2 covers 8 bases. Germline V gene data show CDR1 as SGHAT and CDR2 as FQNNGV. The CDR3 loop spans 17 amino acids. V trimming: 5 bases; J trimming: 4 bases; junction bases outside the gene matches: 14. The CDR3 spells CASSPSSGSGVADTQYF. The CDR3 DNA reads TGTGCCAGCAGCCCCTCTTCAGGTAGCGGGGTTGCAGATACGCAGTATTTT.

The chain recombines TRBV10-3 with TRBJ2-5; possible D gene TRBD1, 5 bases. The CDR3 totals 16 residues. Trimming cost V 2 bases and J 4 bases, with 17 bases left between them. Germline assignment: CDR1 ENHRY and CDR2 SYGVKD. CDR3 protein: CAISERAGPVGETQYF. The DNA of the CDR3 is TGTGCCATCAGTGAGAGGGCAGGGCCCGTCGGAGAGACCCAGTACTTC.

This clonotype was observed a handful of times. V and J are TRBV12-3 or TRBV12-4 and TRBJ2-2; 7 nucleotides match TRBD1. J gave up 2 bases and V 8 bases, and 14 bases lay outside the gene matches. The CDR3 spans 17 residues. CDR3 DNA: TGTGCCAGCCGAGAGGGACAGCTCCAATCAAACACCGGGGAGCTGTTTTTT. The encoded protein is CASREGQLQSNTGELFF.

The J gene is TRBJ2-7, the V gene TRBV14; tentatively, D is TRBD1 or TRBD2 (5 bases each). This CDR3 contains 14 residues. The germline V gene encodes CDR1 SGHDN and CDR2 FVKESK. V was shortened by 4 bases and J by 4 bases, with 14 bases between the two germline ends. In DNA form, the CDR3 reads TGTGCCAGCAGCCGACGGGGCAGGGTTTACGAGCAGTACTTC. This gives the protein CASSRRGRVYEQYF.

This clonotype was picked up a small number of times. The chain recombines TRBV5-6 with TRBJ1-2, with D possibly TRBD1 on 6 matching bases. V was shortened by 4 bases and J by 4 bases, with 11 bases between the two germline ends. Germline CDR1 and CDR2: SGHDT and YYEEEE. There are 13 residues in the CDR3. The CDR3 here is CASSRTGIYGYTF. Here the CDR3 DNA reads TGTGCCAGCAGCAGAACAGGGATCTATGGCTACACCTTC. The full variable domain, with the rest looked up from reference TRBV5-6 and TRBJ1-2, is DAGVTQSPTHLIKTRGQQVTLRCSPKSGHDTVSWYQQALGQGPQFIFQYYEEEERQRGNFPDRFSGHQFPNYSSELNVNALLLGDSALYLCASSRTGIYGYTFGSGTRLTVV.

The chain has TRBV6-2 or TRBV6-3 and TRBJ2-1; 9 bases are shared with TRBD1. CDR1 and CDR2 from the germline V gene are MNHEY and SVGEGT. The CDR3 runs to 20 residues. Germline trimming cut 3 bases from V and 2 bases from J; bases unmatched to any gene: 17. In DNA, the CDR3 is TGTGCCAGCAGTTATAGTCGGGACAGGGCCTATCAAAGCGCCTACAATGAGCAGTTCTTC. This encodes CASSYSRDRAYQSAYNEQFF.

This chain joins TRBV28 and TRBJ2-2; D is possibly TRBD1 (5 bases). Trimming took 4 bases from V and 1 from J, leaving 7 bases between them. Germline values: CDR1 MDHEN, CDR2 SYDVKM. The CDR3 is made up of 14 amino acids. The CDR3 nucleotides are TGTGCCAGCAGTTATGACAGGAACACCGGGGAGCTGTTTTTT. Protein: CASSYDRNTGELFF.

At least ten counts were recorded for this clonotype. CDR3 in amino acids: CSVEEGRSYEQYF. For the CDR3, the DNA is TGCAGCGTTGAAGAGGGACGGAGCTACGAGCAGTACTTC. This chain joins TRBV29-1 and TRBJ2-7, with D perhaps given as TRBD1 or TRBD2 (5 bases each). CDR3 length: 13 residues. Germline-derived CDR1 and CDR2 are SQVTM and ANQGSEA. V dropped 0 bases and J dropped 3 bases, with 9 bases sitting between them.

This clonotype has ten or more counts. The J gene is TRBJ2-1, the V gene TRBV20-1; 8 positions agree with TRBD2. The CDR3 sequence is 13 residues long. Germline V gene lookup returns CDR1 DFQATT and CDR2 SNEGSKA (reference sequence). With 7 bases clipped from V and 2 bases from J, the junction kept 4 bases outside the gene matches. In DNA form, the CDR3 reads TGCAGTGTAGGGCGGGGGGCCTACAATGAGCAGTTCTTC. Protein product: CSVGRGAYNEQFF.